The rows below give T cell receptor beta chains drawn from one sample of a study of T-cell memory formation after mild COVID-19. TCRdb analysed the 5' RACE reads with MiXCR anew, one entry per CDR3 protein. Of under 300,000 distinct CDR3 sequences listed, 7% to 10% are singletons. The specimen was PBMCs or a T cell subset sorted from them (not recorded which). The receptors here all came from a man aged 18 to 29 who had mild COVID-19 (a few samples of this study predate the infection). Cell type and time point are not known. The CDR3 runs from the conserved cysteine through the conserved F or W. The order of the fields is V gene, D gene, clone size, J gene, CDR3 DNA, CDR3 protein. D genes are given only for firm matches. Not every row has a clone size; where given, it reads once, few, many or a size class.

V gene: TRBV5-1; D gene: TRBD1; clone size: .; J gene: TRBJ1-4; CDR3 DNA: TGCGCCAGCAGCCCGGGACAGGGTCAAGGAACTAATGAAAAACTGTTTTTT; CDR3 protein: CASSPGQGQGTNEKLFF
V gene: TRBV4-1; D gene: .; clone size: .; J gene: TRBJ2-3; CDR3 DNA: TGCGCCAGCAGCTTTCACCCAGGGTCCTTGACAGATACGCAGTATTTT; CDR3 protein: CASSFHPGSLTDTQYF
V gene: TRBV12-3/TRBV12-4; D gene: TRBD2; clone size: .; J gene: TRBJ2-1; CDR3 DNA: TGTGCCAGCACCCACCCGGGACTAAGCCATGAGCAGTTCTTC; CDR3 protein: CASTHPGLSHEQFF
V gene: TRBV27; D gene: TRBD2; clone size: .; J gene: TRBJ2-3; CDR3 DNA: TGTGCCAGCAGTCCCCGGGGAGGGAGACTCCTCGCAGATACGCAGTATTTT; CDR3 protein: CASSPRGGRLLADTQYF
V gene: TRBV18; D gene: .; clone size: few; J gene: TRBJ2-7; CDR3 DNA: TGTGCCAGCTCACCACCGAGGATGGGGGTAGGGTACGAGCAGTACTTC; CDR3 protein: CASSPPRMGVGYEQYF
V gene: TRBV25-1; D gene: .; clone size: .; J gene: TRBJ1-3; CDR3 DNA: TGTGCCGGTCCATGGAGTTTAGACTCTGGAAACACCATATATTTT; CDR3 protein: CAGPWSLDSGNTIYF
V gene: TRBV5-1; D gene: .; clone size: .; J gene: TRBJ1-1; CDR3 DNA: TGCTCCTCTACCCCCGGATCTATGAACACTGAAGCTTTCTTT; CDR3 protein: CSSTPGSMNTEAFF
V gene: TRBV5-1; D gene: .; clone size: .; J gene: TRBJ1-1; CDR3 DNA: TGCGCCAGCAGCCCTTCCGGGGGGGGGCACACTGAAGCTTTCTTT; CDR3 protein: CASSPSGGGHTEAFF
V gene: TRBV7-6; D gene: .; clone size: .; J gene: TRBJ1-1; CDR3 DNA: TGTGCCAGCAGCTTAGAACCGGGAACTGAAGCTTTCTTT; CDR3 protein: CASSLEPGTEAFF
V gene: TRBV28; D gene: .; clone size: .; J gene: TRBJ2-1; CDR3 DNA: TGTGCCAGCAGCCGAGGGGACACGTACTACAATGAGCAGTTCTTC; CDR3 protein: CASSRGDTYYNEQFF
V gene: TRBV9; D gene: TRBD1; clone size: .; J gene: TRBJ1-2; CDR3 DNA: TGTGCCAGCAGCGTAGCGGGGAGGGGGCAACGAGCTAACTATGGCTACACCTTC; CDR3 protein: CASSVAGRGQRANYGYTF
V gene: TRBV3-1; D gene: .; clone size: few; J gene: TRBJ1-2; CDR3 DNA: TGTGCCAGCAGCCACACAGGCCCTACTAGCTATGGCTACACCTTC; CDR3 protein: CASSHTGPTSYGYTF
V gene: TRBV5-1; D gene: .; clone size: many; J gene: TRBJ2-1; CDR3 DNA: TGCGCCAGCAGGGTGGAACAGGGCGATGAGCAGTTCTTC; CDR3 protein: CASRVEQGDEQFF
V gene: TRBV5-8; D gene: .; clone size: .; J gene: TRBJ1-2; CDR3 DNA: TGTGCCAGCAGCTGGGGCGCAGGGGGCTACACCTTC; CDR3 protein: CASSWGAGGYTF
V gene: TRBV6-5; D gene: .; clone size: .; J gene: TRBJ1-1; CDR3 DNA: TGTGCCAGCAGTTACTCGACCGGGGGAATGAACACTGAAGCTTTCTTT; CDR3 protein: CASSYSTGGMNTEAFF
V gene: TRBV18; D gene: .; clone size: .; J gene: TRBJ2-7; CDR3 DNA: TGTGCCAGCTCACGAGGACCGCGATACGAGCAGTACTTC; CDR3 protein: CASSRGPRYEQYF
V gene: TRBV5-1; D gene: TRBD1; clone size: many; J gene: TRBJ2-5; CDR3 DNA: TGCGCCAGCAGCCCCGACAGGGACCTCCAAGAGACCCAGTACTTC; CDR3 protein: CASSPDRDLQETQYF
V gene: TRBV6-5; D gene: TRBD1; clone size: many; J gene: TRBJ2-7; CDR3 DNA: TGTGCCAGCAGCCCCACAGGGGGCTTCTCCTACGAGCAGTACTTC; CDR3 protein: CASSPTGGFSYEQYF
V gene: TRBV11-2; D gene: .; clone size: .; J gene: TRBJ2-2; CDR3 DNA: TGTGCCAGCAGCTCCCTGCGCCTGGCCGGGGAGCTGTTTTTT; CDR3 protein: CASSSLRLAGELFF
V gene: TRBV5-5; D gene: .; clone size: few; J gene: TRBJ2-2; CDR3 DNA: TGTGCCAGCAGCCCCGAGGGGGAGCTGTTTTTT; CDR3 protein: CASSPEGELFF
V gene: TRBV28; D gene: .; clone size: .; J gene: TRBJ1-2; CDR3 DNA: TGTGCCAGCAGTCCGCTATCCAGGGGATTCTACACCTTC; CDR3 protein: CASSPLSRGFYTF
V gene: TRBV20-1; D gene: TRBD1; clone size: few; J gene: TRBJ1-6; CDR3 DNA: TGCAGTGCTAGAGTCACCGGGACAGGGTTAAGTCCCCTCCACTTT; CDR3 protein: CSARVTGTGLSPLHF
V gene: TRBV4-3; D gene: .; clone size: .; J gene: TRBJ1-2; CDR3 DNA: TGCGCCAGCAGCCCGCGCCGGGATAACTATGGCTACACCTTC; CDR3 protein: CASSPRRDNYGYTF
V gene: TRBV12-3/TRBV12-4; D gene: .; clone size: few; J gene: TRBJ2-2; CDR3 DNA: TGTGCCAGCAGTTTAGCAACCGCCGGGACCCCCGGGGAGCTGTTTTTT; CDR3 protein: CASSLATAGTPGELFF
V gene: TRBV7-9; D gene: .; clone size: many; J gene: TRBJ1-5; CDR3 DNA: TGTGCCAGCAGCTTATCGGCAGGGACCCATCAGCCCCAGCATTTT; CDR3 protein: CASSLSAGTHQPQHF
V gene: TRBV5-1; D gene: TRBD1; clone size: many; J gene: TRBJ2-1; CDR3 DNA: TGCGCCAGCAGCTTTACCGGGACAGATAGATTCGGTGAGCAGTTCTTC; CDR3 protein: CASSFTGTDRFGEQFF
V gene: TRBV6-1; D gene: TRBD2; clone size: many; J gene: TRBJ2-5; CDR3 DNA: TGTGCCAGCAGTGAAGCGGGGGGGCAAGAGACCCAGTACTTC; CDR3 protein: CASSEAGGQETQYF
V gene: TRBV4-1; D gene: .; clone size: .; J gene: TRBJ1-2; CDR3 DNA: TGCGCCAGCAGCCAAGGGGCGGGGGCTGACTATGGCTACACCTTC; CDR3 protein: CASSQGAGADYGYTF
V gene: TRBV18; D gene: .; clone size: .; J gene: TRBJ2-2; CDR3 DNA: TGTGCCAGCTCACCATCTCATGGAGGCGTACCCGGGGAGCTGTTTTTT; CDR3 protein: CASSPSHGGVPGELFF
V gene: TRBV4-1; D gene: .; clone size: .; J gene: TRBJ2-3; CDR3 DNA: TGCGCCAGCAGCCAAGAGGCGGGTCCGGCAGATACGCAGTATTTT; CDR3 protein: CASSQEAGPADTQYF
V gene: TRBV4-2; D gene: TRBD1; clone size: .; J gene: TRBJ1-3; CDR3 DNA: TGTGCCAGCAGCCAAAGACAGGGGCAAGGTGGAAACACCATATATTTT; CDR3 protein: CASSQRQGQGGNTIYF
V gene: TRBV7-6; D gene: .; clone size: .; J gene: TRBJ2-3; CDR3 DNA: TGTGCCAGCAGCCGGGTGGCAGATACGCAGTATTTT; CDR3 protein: CASSRVADTQYF
V gene: TRBV2; D gene: .; clone size: few; J gene: TRBJ2-3; CDR3 DNA: TGTGCCAGCAGTGACCCAGGAGGGGCTAGCACAGATACGCAGTATTTT; CDR3 protein: CASSDPGGASTDTQYF
V gene: TRBV19; D gene: .; clone size: .; J gene: TRBJ1-4; CDR3 DNA: TGTGCCAGTAAAATAGCCGGGAAACTGTTTTTT; CDR3 protein: CASKIAGKLFF
V gene: TRBV5-1; D gene: .; clone size: many; J gene: TRBJ2-7; CDR3 DNA: TGCGCCAGCAGCTTGGCCAGGGACGAGCAGTACTTC; CDR3 protein: CASSLARDEQYF
V gene: TRBV7-3; D gene: .; clone size: .; J gene: TRBJ1-6; CDR3 DNA: TGTGCCAGCAGCTTTGATAATTCACCCCTCCACTTT; CDR3 protein: CASSFDNSPLHF
V gene: TRBV6-2/TRBV6-3; D gene: .; clone size: .; J gene: TRBJ1-2; CDR3 DNA: TGTGCCAGCAGTTACGCGGGCCGCTATGGCTACACCTTC; CDR3 protein: CASSYAGRYGYTF
V gene: TRBV5-1; D gene: .; clone size: few; J gene: TRBJ1-5; CDR3 DNA: TGCGCCAGCAGCTTGGCCGGGGAGGGAAAGCCCCAGCATTTT; CDR3 protein: CASSLAGEGKPQHF
V gene: TRBV7-6; D gene: .; clone size: .; J gene: TRBJ2-7; CDR3 DNA: TGTGCCAGCAGCTTAGCCCAGAGAGTTGGCCGTCTAGGCGAGCAGTACTTC; CDR3 protein: CASSLAQRVGRLGEQYF
V gene: TRBV28; D gene: .; clone size: few; J gene: TRBJ2-2; CDR3 DNA: TGTGCCAGCAGTTCCTCTCATTGGCTGTTTTTT; CDR3 protein: CASSSSHWLFF
V gene: TRBV3-1; D gene: .; clone size: few; J gene: TRBJ2-5; CDR3 DNA: TGTGCCAGCAGCCCGCGGGCTAGCGATCAAGAGACCCAGTACTTC; CDR3 protein: CASSPRASDQETQYF
V gene: TRBV4-3; D gene: .; clone size: few; J gene: TRBJ1-6; CDR3 DNA: TGCGCCAGCAGCCAAGTAGAGGGAGGCTCCTATAATTCACCCCTCCACTTT; CDR3 protein: CASSQVEGGSYNSPLHF
V gene: TRBV6-2/TRBV6-3; D gene: .; clone size: .; J gene: TRBJ1-5; CDR3 DNA: TGTGCCAGCAGGCCCCAGGATCGAGCAAATCAGCCCCAGCATTTT; CDR3 protein: CASRPQDRANQPQHF
V gene: TRBV25-1; D gene: .; clone size: .; J gene: TRBJ1-2; CDR3 DNA: TGTGCCAGCAGTGAAACAGGACGAGCTAACTATGGCTACACCTTC; CDR3 protein: CASSETGRANYGYTF